This entry concerns a single T cell receptor (beta chain). Its matching antigen is unknown. The data belong to a study of cytomegalovirus exposure and HLA in healthy donors. Background on the study: The study placed roughly four fifths of its approximately 400 genotyped donors in the Caucasian-associated ancestry cluster.

The study, taken as a whole, reports: Overall, approximately 150 TCR beta chains were annotated as cytomegalovirus-associated.

The CDR3 contains 14 residues. The germline CDR1 and CDR2 sequences are SGHDT and YYEEEE. Trimming took 4 bases from V and 4 from J, leaving 14 bases between them. With 60 Vbeta and 13 Jbeta primers, the PCR was carried out. This table comes from immunoSEQ multiplex PCR, and its TCRdb copy is limited to in-frame clones, with some not included. The repertoire holds 150,000 or so clones, with 60% to 80% as singletons. This chain connects TRBV5-6 to TRBJ1-1, with a possible D match to TRBD1 (5 bases). The source of this sequence is a man aged 18 to 30 in good health and CMV-seropositive. The sample consisted of PBMCs. CDR3 DNA sequence: TGTGCCAGCAGCCCGGTACAGGTTATCACTGAAGCTTTCTTT. Translation gives CASSPVQVITEAFF.